The next 21 T cell receptor beta chains were all read from a single sample in a study of OX40 agonist ivuxolimab in advanced cancers. The data were produced by immunoSEQ multiplex PCR, yet TCRdb's version contains in-frame clones alone and is incomplete. The table has around 75,000 clones, approximately 89% seen once. The sample consisted of CD4+ or CD8+ T cells sorted from blood, taken in a trial of the OX40 agonist ivuxolimab. The receptors stem from an adult with an advanced solid tumor such as melanoma, head and neck, liver or kidney cancer.

The V and J genes are TRBV18 and TRBJ2-7; D is possibly TRBD2 (6 bases). This CDR3 is built from 15 residues. With 6 bases removed from V and 7 bases from J, the gap between germline ends came to 22 bases. Germline V gives CDR1 KGHSH, CDR2 LQKENI. The CDR3 here is CASSREWHLGGEQYF. In nucleotides, the CDR3 is TGTGCCAGCTCCCGGGAGTGGCACCTCGGGGGAGAGCAGTACTTC. The variable domain in full, completed from reference TRBV18 and TRBJ2-7, reads NAGVMQNPRHLVRRRGQEARLRCSPMKGHSHVYWYRQLPEEGLKFMVYLQKENIIDESGMPKERFSAEFPKEGPSILRIQQVVRGDSAAYFCASSREWHLGGEQYFGPGTRLTVT.

The gene calls are TRBV7-8 and TRBJ2-2; 7 bases map to TRBD2. The CDR3 loop spans 18 amino acids. CDR1 is SGHVS, CDR2 FQNEAQ, per germline. V was pared by 4 bases and J by 5 bases, with 16 bases of the junction left unmatched. CDR3 DNA: TGTGCCAGCAGCTCGGGATTGGTTCCGGGACTACTTACCGGGGAGCTGTTTTTT. This codes for CASSSGLVPGLLTGELFF.

The chain carries TRBV5-1 and TRBJ2-1, with 13 nucleotides matching TRBD2. The CDR3 runs to 15 residues. Trimming cost V 4 bases and J 7 bases; bases outside gene matches: 5. Germline CDR1 is SGHRS and CDR2 is YFSETQ. As DNA, the CDR3 is TGCGCCAGCAGCGTACTAGCGGGAGGGCGGAATGAGCAGTTCTTC. Translated: CASSVLAGGRNEQFF.

The V and J genes are TRBV2 and TRBJ2-7; D unresolved. The CDR3 runs 12 residues. The V and J ends lost 10 bases and 6 bases respectively, with 16 bases between them. Per germline, CDR1 SNHLY and CDR2 FYNNEI. CDR3 in amino acids: CATRTDGTEQYF. CDR3 nucleotides: TGTGCCACCCGGACCGACGGTACCGAGCAGTACTTC.

The rearrangement joins TRBV5-1 to TRBJ1-2; the match to TRBD1 covers 7 bases. V dropped 4 bases and J dropped 6; count of bases not matched to a gene: 6. Germline values: CDR1 SGHRS, CDR2 YFSETQ. The CDR3 is 13 amino acids. This chain's CDR3 is CASSLQGWDGYTF. The CDR3 DNA reads as TGCGCCAGCAGCCTACAGGGGTGGGATGGCTACACCTTC.

The count of this clone is one. This chain links TRBV5-1 with TRBJ1-3; D is uncertain. Trimming removed 4 bases from V and 4 bases from J, with 9 bases in between. The CDR3 totals 13 residues. Germline CDR1 and CDR2: SGHRS and YFSETQ. Written as DNA, the CDR3 is TGCGCCAGCAGCGGTGAGACGGGAAACACCATATATTTT. It specifies CASSGETGNTIYF. The full variable domain, in which reference TRBV5-1 and TRBJ1-3 provide the parts outside the CDR3, is KAGVTQTPRYLIKTRGQQVTLSCSPISGHRSVSWYQQTPGQGLQFLFEYFSETQRNKGNFPGRFSGRQFSNSRSEMNVSTLELGDSALYLCASSGETGNTIYFGEGSWLTVV.

In DNA, the CDR3 is TGCGCCAGCAGCCAAGCCGGGACAGGGGGTCAAGAGACCCAGTACTTC. The encoded protein is CASSQAGTGGQETQYF. V and J are TRBV5-1 and TRBJ2-5, with 11 bases aligning to TRBD1. Germline V gene data show CDR1 as SGHRS and CDR2 as YFSETQ. There are 16 residues in the CDR3. Trimming removed 4 bases from V and 2 bases from J; junction bases left unmatched: 7.

The J gene is TRBJ1-1, the V gene TRBV29-1, with TRBD1 matching over 9 bases. After removal of 4 bases from V and 3 bases from J, the junction contained 3 bases not matched to a gene. The CDR3 spans 13 residues. The V gene's germline CDR1 is SQVTM and CDR2 ANQGSEA. The CDR3 DNA is TGCAGCGTTGCGAGACAGGGGGACACTGAAGCTTTCTTT. It is translated as CSVARQGDTEAFF. Combining the CDR3 with reference TRBV29-1 and TRBJ1-1 gives the whole variable domain SAVISQKPSRDICQRGTSLTIQCQVDSQVTMMFWYRQQPGQSLTLIATANQGSEATYESGFVIDKFPISRPNLTFSTLTVSNMSPEDSSIYLCSVARQGDTEAFFGQGTRLTVV.

DNA of the CDR3: TGCAGCGTCAACTTACAAACACTAGGTAATGAGCAGTTCTTC. Translating it yields CSVNLQTLGNEQFF. J is TRBJ2-1 and V is TRBV29-1, with D possibly TRBD2 on 5 matching bases. The CDR3 runs to 14 residues. V lost 6 bases, J lost 7 bases, and 19 bases lay in between. CDR1 SQVTM and CDR2 ANQGSEA come from the germline V gene.

This chain connects TRBV5-8 to TRBJ2-5, with TRBD1 matching 9 bases. CDR1 and CDR2 from the germline V gene are SGHTS and YDEGEE. J was trimmed by 2 bases and V by 4 bases; bases with no gene match: 3. The CDR3 loop spans 14 amino acids. CDR3 protein: CASSKGQGQETQYF. DNA of the CDR3: TGTGCCAGCAGCAAAGGACAGGGGCAAGAGACCCAGTACTTC.

J is TRBJ1-4 and V is TRBV2; 7 bases are shared with TRBD1. CDR3 length equals 14 residues. V shed 6 bases and J 4 bases; nucleotides not matched to a gene: 5. Germline CDR1 reads SNHLY; CDR2 reads FYNNEI. CDR3 in DNA: TGTGCCAGCAGCCTTGACAGGGTTAATGAAAAACTGTTTTTT. Its translation: CASSLDRVNEKLFF.

V usage is TRBV30 and J usage is TRBJ1-5; D gene uncertain. This CDR3 comprises 14 residues. V was clipped by 2 bases and J by 4 bases, with 12 bases between them. Germline CDR1 is GTSNPN and CDR2 is SVGIG (reference sequence). The CDR3 sequence is CAWSSAGTNQPQHF. CDR3 bases: TGTGCCTGGAGTTCTGCAGGAACTAATCAGCCCCAGCATTTT.

This clone showed up just a few times. J is TRBJ1-5 and V is TRBV6-1; 7 positions agree with TRBD1. Trimming removed 4 bases from V and 3 bases from J; junction bases left unmatched: 6. The V gene's germline CDR1 is MNHNS and CDR2 SASEGT. This CDR3 has 15 amino acids. The CDR3 sequence: CASSGRDSINQPQHF. The CDR3 coding sequence is TGTGCCAGCAGTGGGCGGGACAGCATCAATCAGCCCCAGCATTTT.

The rearrangement links TRBV6-1 to TRBJ1-6; 8 bases are shared with TRBD1. The CDR3 has 14 residues. Looked up from germline, CDR1 is MNHNS and CDR2 is SASEGT. The J segment lost 10 bases and the V segment lost 7 bases, leaving 9 bases of the junction unmatched. CDR3 sequence (DNA): TGTGCCAGCACCCAAACAGGGGGAGAATCACCCCTCCACTTT. Translating gives CASTQTGGESPLHF.

This clone was seen a handful of times. This rearrangement joins TRBV19 to TRBJ1-3, with D uncertain. This CDR3 has 12 residues. CDR1 is LNHDA and CDR2 is SQIVND in the germline V gene (reference sequence). Trimming pared 1 base from V and 10 bases from J, leaving 8 bases between. Written as DNA, the CDR3 is TGTGCCAGTAGTATAGGGGCGCGGACCATATATTTT. It codes for CASSIGARTIYF.

The genes are TRBV19 and TRBJ1-3; TRBD1 might be the D (6 bases). The germline CDR1 and CDR2 sequences are LNHDA and SQIVND (reference sequence). The V and J ends lost 3 bases and 0 bases respectively, with 21 bases between them. This CDR3 spans 19 amino acids. The CDR3 region has the DNA TGTGCCAGTAGTATCCACCCCCTCAGGGGAACCTACTCTGGAAACACCATATATTTT. This sequence encodes CASSIHPLRGTYSGNTIYF.

The rearrangement uses TRBV2 and TRBJ1-5; D unclear. V gave up 6 bases and J gave up 1 base, with 16 bases separating them. This CDR3 comprises 16 residues. Germline V CDR1 and CDR2: SNHLY, FYNNEI. Written as DNA, the CDR3 is TGTGCCAGCAGCGCACAGACCGGTGTGAGCAATCAGCCCCAGCATTTT. Its protein is CASSAQTGVSNQPQHF.

The chain has TRBV5-4 and TRBJ2-1; 10 bases map to TRBD2. This CDR3 comprises 16 residues. Germline V gene data show CDR1 as SGHNT and CDR2 as YYREEE (reference sequence). The V gene end was trimmed by 0 bases and the J gene end by 10 bases; junction bases not matched to a gene: 10. CDR3 nucleotides: TGTGCCAGCAGCTTGGATGTGGTAGCGGGAGGAGAGGAGCAGTTCTTC. Translation: CASSLDVVAGGEEQFF.

This CDR3 is CASSLSGAFGETQYF. The DNA of the CDR3 is TGTGCCAGCAGTCTATCCGGGGCATTCGGAGAGACCCAGTACTTC. The rearrangement uses TRBV28 and TRBJ2-5; D possibly matches TRBD1 or TRBD2 (5 bases each). The CDR3 contains 15 residues. The ends were cut back, 5 bases at V and 4 bases at J, with 17 bases in the middle. Germline V gene sequence: CDR1 MDHEN, CDR2 SYDVKM.

This clone was seen more than once but under ten times. In DNA form, the CDR3 reads TGCGCCAGCAGCCAAGGGACAGCCGATGGAAATCAGCCCCAGCATTTT. It translates to CASSQGTADGNQPQHF. The rearrangement links TRBV4-1 to TRBJ1-5, with D maybe TRBD1 (6 bases). The V and J ends lost 1 base and 4 bases respectively, with 14 bases between them. CDR3 size: 16 residues. Germline loops: CDR1 MGHRA, CDR2 YSYEKL.

The rearrangement uses TRBV4-2 and TRBJ1-2; TRBD1 aligns across 7 bases. This CDR3 comprises 16 residues. CDR1 and CDR2 from the germline V gene are LGHNA and YNFKEQ. With 3 bases clipped from V and 8 bases from J, the junction kept 15 bases outside the gene matches. CDR3 sequence reads: CASSQPTSTGLVGYTF. The CDR3 nucleotides read TGTGCCAGCAGCCAGCCCACCTCGACAGGGCTAGTAGGCTACACCTTC.